This T cell receptor beta chain was captured in a study of T cells in localized non-small cell lung cancer. A note on this clone: The antigen is not known.

Germline V gene lookup returns CDR1 MDHEN and CDR2 SYDVKM. The length of the CDR3 is 15 residues. V was trimmed by 4 bases and J by 3 bases, leaving 16 bases between them. The study's findings and limits: Owing to sequencing of a solitary tumor region, heterogeneity cannot be discounted.

Clones were sequenced by immunoSEQ multiplex PCR, and TCRdb holds only the in-frame ones, with some missing. The sample records about 1,300 clones, about 20% being singletons. The sequence derives from an older female donor with stage I squamous cell lung carcinoma. Sequenced here: lung tumor tissue, sampled before any cancer treatment. The genes are TRBV28 and TRBJ2-7, with D possibly being TRBD2 (5 bases). Here the CDR3 reads CASSSPGGLGYEQYF. In DNA, the CDR3 is TGTGCCAGCAGTTCCCCGGGCGGGCTAGGCTACGAGCAGTACTTC.